The 29 T cell receptor beta chains reported below all come from one sample, sequenced in a study of blood T cells in healthy people across ages. A sample-barcoded 5' primer and a J-beta primer mix were used in a second PCR of roughly 7 to 11 cycles. TCRdb reprocessed the 5' RACE reads with MiXCR, giving one entry per CDR3 protein. The table shows 1.8 million or so distinct CDR3 sequences, with about two fifths occurring only once. Sequencing was performed on blood. The receptors originated from a human donor in good health.

This clonotype was seen more than once but under ten times. This rearrangement joins TRBV6-1 to TRBJ1-5, with TRBD1 as a possible D gene (6 bases). Per germline, CDR1 MNHNS and CDR2 SASEGT. The CDR3 is 14 amino acids. The V end lost 6 bases, the J end lost 5 bases, and 14 bases lay between the germline ends. Here the CDR3 DNA reads TGTGCCAGCAGCGCCGGACAGCCATATCAGCCCCAGCATTTT. Amino acid sequence: CASSAGQPYQPQHF.

As for this clonotype: Since no conserved phenylalanine or tryptophan closes the CDR3, a read error is the likely cause. V usage is TRBV6-2 or TRBV6-3 and J usage is TRBJ2-7, with 8 bases lining up with TRBD2. V shed 0 bases and J 4 bases; nucleotides not matched to a gene: 11. The CDR3 runs 17 residues. CDR1 and CDR2 from the germline V gene are MNHEY and SVGEGT. The CDR3: CASSYSSKRGLRYEQYC. Here the CDR3 DNA reads TGTGCCAGCAGTTACTCTTCCAAGCGGGGGTTAAGGTACGAGCAGTACTGC.

This rearrangement joins TRBV28 to TRBJ2-5; no reliable D call. Trimming pared 2 bases from V and 0 bases from J, leaving 16 bases between. Germline lookup yields CDR1 MDHEN and CDR2 SYDVKM. The CDR3 sequence is 17 residues long. The DNA of the CDR3 is TGTGCCAGCAGTTTAAGGGTGGGCAAGGGAAACCAAGAGACCCAGTACTTC. Translating gives CASSLRVGKGNQETQYF.

This clonotype was picked up a small number of times. The rearrangement links TRBV7-3 to TRBJ1-1; no clear D gene. V was shortened by 2 bases and J by 3 bases, with 10 bases between the two germline ends. The CDR3 has 14 residues. The germline CDR1 and CDR2 sequences are SGHTA and FQGTGA. CDR3 amino acids: CASSLEAGYTEAFF. In DNA, the CDR3 is TGTGCCAGCAGCTTAGAGGCGGGTTACACTGAAGCTTTCTTT. The full variable domain, in which reference TRBV7-3 and TRBJ1-1 provide the parts outside the CDR3, is GAGVSQTPSNKVTEKGKYVELRCDPISGHTALYWYRQSLGQGPEFLIYFQGTGAADDSGLPNDRFFAVRPEGSVSTLKIQRTERGDSAVYLCASSLEAGYTEAFFGQGTRLTVV.

This chain connects TRBV4-1 to TRBJ2-5, with D perhaps TRBD1 (6 bases). CDR1 is MGHRA and CDR2 is YSYEKL in the germline V gene. This CDR3 is 14 amino acids long. The V and J ends lost 2 bases and 1 base respectively, with 8 bases between them. Here the CDR3 reads CASSQRTAQETQYF. For the CDR3, the DNA is TGCGCCAGCAGCCAAAGGACAGCCCAAGAGACCCAGTACTTC.

Of note for this clonotype: Sequence at one end of the junction differs from germline and may be a read error. The chain joins TRBV10-3 to TRBJ2-1, with D unresolved. Germline V gene sequence: CDR1 ENHRY, CDR2 SYGVKD. There are 13 residues in the CDR3. This CDR3 is CAISWAPDNGQFF. The CDR3 bases are TGTGCCATCAGTTGGGCCCCTGACAATGGGCAGTTCTTC.

With regard to this clonotype: Since a much larger clone is just one base distant, this may be a read error. V usage is TRBV7-2 and J usage is TRBJ1-6; D uncertain. The length of the CDR3 is 16 residues. Germline V CDR1 and CDR2: SGHTA, FQGNSA. The CDR3 nucleotides are TGTGCCAGCAGCTCTGAGGCGCTTAGTCGGGCATCACCCCCCCACTTT. Its translation is CASSSEALSRASPPHF.

The gene calls are TRBV2 and TRBJ2-1; D not resolved. The CDR3 runs to 11 residues. V lost 2 bases to trimming and J lost 10 bases, with 6 bases between them. Germline V lookup: CDR1 SNHLY, CDR2 FYNNEI. The CDR3: CASSERIEQFF. DNA of the CDR3: TGTGCCAGCAGTGAACGGATAGAGCAGTTCTTC.

This chain links TRBV4-3 with TRBJ2-5; 7 bases fit TRBD1. Germline V gives CDR1 LGHNA, CDR2 YSLEER. The CDR3 runs 15 residues. J lost 5 bases, V lost 2 bases, and 8 bases had no gene match. For the CDR3, the DNA is TGCGCCAGCAGCCAACGAGGGGGCCGGGACGAGACCCAGTACTTC. Translated: CASSQRGGRDETQYF.

The CDR3 reads CASRRREIRGETQYF. The CDR3 nucleotides read TGTGCCAGCAGAAGAAGAGAAATCCGGGGCGAGACCCAGTACTTC. The rearrangement joins TRBV12-3 or TRBV12-4 to TRBJ2-5, with D perhaps matching TRBD1 or TRBD2 (5 bases each). Trimming removed 6 bases from V and 5 bases from J, with 19 bases in between. The length of the CDR3 is 15 residues.

This chain connects TRBV6-5 to TRBJ2-4, with D perhaps TRBD1 or TRBD2 (5 bases each). The V and J ends lost 2 bases and 12 bases respectively, with 14 bases between them. Germline lookup yields CDR1 MNHEY and CDR2 SVGAGI. The CDR3 contains 13 residues. CDR3 loop: CASSYGRAEGQYF. The CDR3 DNA reads as TGTGCCAGCAGTTACGGCAGGGCTGAGGGTCAGTACTTC.

This clonotype has just a few counts. The chain has TRBV10-3 and TRBJ2-7; D unclear. The V gene's germline CDR1 is ENHRY and CDR2 SYGVKD. V was shortened by 4 bases and J by 6 bases, with 19 bases between the two germline ends. This CDR3 spans 15 amino acids. CDR3 sequence (DNA): TGTGCCATCAGTGGTGGAAGGGATGAGGATGGCGAGCAGTACTTC. As protein: CAISGGRDEDGEQYF.

V and J are TRBV4-3 and TRBJ1-4; D may be TRBD1 (5 bases). The CDR3 extends over 14 amino acids. V was cut by 4 bases and J by 3 bases, with 9 bases left in between. Germline CDR1 and CDR2: LGHNA and YSLEER. CDR3 sequence (DNA): TGCGCCAGCAGCCGAGGGGTGGCTAATGAAAAACTGTTTTTT. It codes for CASSRGVANEKLFF.

The chain's CDR3 is CASSLVGRGVIETQYF. CDR3 bases: TGTGCCAGCAGTTTAGTTGGCAGGGGGGTGATTGAGACCCAGTACTTC. The chain carries TRBV27 and TRBJ2-5; D may be TRBD1 (7 bases). The CDR3 runs 16 residues. In germline, CDR1 is MNHEY, CDR2 SMNVEV (reference sequence). V lost 2 bases and J 5 bases, leaving 18 bases between the germline ends.

J is TRBJ1-4 and V is TRBV13; 9 nucleotides agree with TRBD1. V was pared by 2 bases and J by 4 bases, with 11 bases of the junction left unmatched. Germline CDR1 reads PRHDT; CDR2 reads FYEKMQ (reference sequence). The CDR3 spans 18 residues. The CDR3 DNA is TGTGCCAGCAGCTTAAGAAGGGACAGGGCTTACCGTAATGAAAAACTGTTTTTT. It yields the protein CASSLRRDRAYRNEKLFF.

This chain links TRBV11-3 with TRBJ2-5; TRBD2 might be the D (7 bases). This CDR3 spans 14 amino acids. Germline CDR1 reads SGHNT; CDR2 reads YENEEA. Trimming shortened V by 3 bases and J by 11 bases, and 19 bases separated the two germline ends. Here the CDR3 reads CASSLGGTNNEQYF. The CDR3 DNA reads TGTGCCAGCAGCTTGGGAGGGACAAACAATGAGCAGTACTTC.

This clonotype was detected only a few times. The chain combines TRBV9 with TRBJ1-1, with a weak D call TRBD1 (6 bases). This CDR3 region has 13 residues. Trimming left V 7 bases short and J 5 bases short, with 15 bases between. The germline gives CDR1 SGDLS, CDR2 YYNGEE. In DNA form, the CDR3 reads TGTGCCAGCGGATTGGGGGCTGGTACTGAAGCTTTCTTT. Its translation is CASGLGAGTEAFF.

The chain recombines TRBV6-1 with TRBJ2-1; 8 nucleotides align to TRBD2. Trimming removed 9 bases from V and 4 bases from J; junction bases left unmatched: 17. This CDR3 region has 17 residues. In germline, CDR1 is MNHNS, CDR2 SASEGT. The CDR3: CASYRAGGSTSYNEQFF. CDR3 in DNA: TGTGCCAGTTATCGTGCGGGGGGCTCTACGAGTTACAATGAGCAGTTCTTC.

This rearrangement joins TRBV6-4 to TRBJ2-1, with TRBD2 matching over 14 bases. The CDR3 is 19 amino acids. Germline CDR1 is MRHNA and CDR2 is SNTAGT. The trim removed 2 bases at V and 7 bases at J, leaving 13 bases unmatched. The CDR3 is CASSDANPGTSGGRNEQFF. In DNA, the CDR3 is TGTGCCAGCAGTGACGCCAACCCCGGGACTAGCGGGGGTCGGAATGAGCAGTTCTTC.

This clonotype was observed a few times. V gene TRBV5-1 combines with J gene TRBJ2-3; 8 nucleotides line up with TRBD2. CDR3 length: 16 amino acids. Germline lookup yields CDR1 SGHRS and CDR2 YFSETQ. J was trimmed by 0 bases and V by 4 bases; bases with no gene match: 7. The CDR3 reads CASSGLSGASTDTQYF. The CDR3 coding sequence is TGCGCCAGCAGCGGACTTAGCGGGGCTAGCACAGATACGCAGTATTTT. Using reference TRBV5-1 and TRBJ2-3 for the parts outside the CDR3, the full variable domain is KAGVTQTPRYLIKTRGQQVTLSCSPISGHRSVSWYQQTPGQGLQFLFEYFSETQRNKGNFPGRFSGRQFSNSRSEMNVSTLELGDSALYLCASSGLSGASTDTQYFGPGTRLTVL.

Turning to this clonotype: Since no conserved phenylalanine or tryptophan closes the CDR3, a read error is the likely cause. The V gene is TRBV6-1, the J gene TRBJ1-2, with D hard to call. CDR1 and CDR2 from the germline V gene are MNHNS and SASEGT. The CDR3 contains 12 residues. This chain's CDR3 is CAGSWTGDGYTV. CDR3 sequence (DNA): TGTGCCGGCAGTTGGACGGGAGATGGCTACACCGTC.

This clonotype was counted only a few times. V gene TRBV5-1 combines with J gene TRBJ2-1, with 8 bases matching TRBD1. J was trimmed by 3 bases and V by 2 bases; bases with no gene match: 4. This CDR3 spans 15 amino acids. The germline CDR1 and CDR2 sequences are SGHRS and YFSETQ. CDR3 residues: CASSLIQGDYNEQFF. The CDR3 bases are TGCGCCAGCAGCTTAATACAGGGGGACTACAATGAGCAGTTCTTC.

The chain combines TRBV9 with TRBJ1-2; maybe TRBD1 (5 bases). CDR1 and CDR2 (germline): SGDLS, YYNGEE. The CDR3 covers 15 residues. Between the trimmed V and J ends, which lost 0 bases and 1 base, there was a span of 10 bases. As DNA, the CDR3 is TGTGCCAGCAGCGTAGGCGGGGGTCGTAACTATGGCTACACCTTC. It yields the protein CASSVGGGRNYGYTF.

In its sample, this clonotype was seen many times. This sequence joins TRBV7-9 and TRBJ2-6; tentatively, D is TRBD2 (6 bases). Deletions cut 2 bases from V and 8 bases from J, with 10 bases between. Germline V gene data show CDR1 as SEHNR and CDR2 as FQNEAQ (reference sequence). The CDR3 runs to 14 residues. DNA for the CDR3: TGTGCCAGCAGCTTATCGGGGGATACCAACGTCCTGACTTTC. It is translated as CASSLSGDTNVLTF.

V gene TRBV5-1 combines with J gene TRBJ2-1; 7 bases match TRBD2. This CDR3 is built from 13 residues. The J segment lost 9 bases and the V segment lost 4 bases, leaving 7 bases of the junction unmatched. Germline-derived CDR1 and CDR2 are SGHRS and YFSETQ. The chain's CDR3 is CASSPVTSREQFF. Here the CDR3 DNA reads TGCGCCAGCAGCCCCGTGACTAGCCGTGAGCAGTTCTTC.

This clonotype was counted a few times. This chain uses TRBV5-1 with TRBJ2-3; 7 bases are a match to TRBD2. The V gene's germline CDR1 is SGHRS and CDR2 YFSETQ. This CDR3 is 15 amino acids long. V shed 3 bases, J shed 0 bases, and the junction held 4 bases outside the gene matches. The CDR3, as DNA: TGCGCCAGCAGCTGGGGGGGGATCAGCACAGATACGCAGTATTTT. Translation: CASSWGGISTDTQYF. The full variable domain, rest sourced from reference TRBV5-1 and TRBJ2-3, is KAGVTQTPRYLIKTRGQQVTLSCSPISGHRSVSWYQQTPGQGLQFLFEYFSETQRNKGNFPGRFSGRQFSNSRSEMNVSTLELGDSALYLCASSWGGISTDTQYFGPGTRLTVL.

The CDR3: CSARVGAGGTFSYNEQFF. CDR3 DNA: TGCAGTGCTAGAGTCGGAGCGGGGGGGACCTTCTCCTACAATGAGCAGTTCTTC. The chain joins TRBV20-1 to TRBJ2-1; 10 nucleotides align to TRBD2. The V segment lost 1 base and the J segment 0 bases; nucleotides outside the gene matches: 9. Germline CDR1 and CDR2: DFQATT and SNEGSKA (reference sequence). CDR3 length equals 18 residues.

The chain carries TRBV12-3 or TRBV12-4 and TRBJ2-6; perhaps TRBD2 as D (5 bases). V was shortened by 10 bases and J by 12 bases, with 16 bases between the two germline ends. The CDR3 sequence is 12 residues long. The CDR3 region is CATSNSGGVLTF. The CDR3 DNA reads TGTGCCACCTCTAACAGCGGTGGCGTCCTGACTTTC.

This clonotype was observed a few times. This chain uses TRBV7-6 with TRBJ2-1; 8 positions agree with TRBD2. CDR1 SGHVS and CDR2 FNYEAQ come from the germline V gene. The CDR3 is 17 residues long. V gave up 4 bases and J gave up 8 bases; unmatched junction bases: 16. DNA of the CDR3: TGTGCCAGCAGCTACCAACCCTACGGGGGGGCCGAAGATGAGCAGTTCTTC. It is translated as CASSYQPYGGAEDEQFF.